This T cell receptor (beta chain) was identified in a study of blood T cell repertoires in COVID-19. The method was immunoSEQ multiplex PCR; TCRdb's version includes in-frame clones alone and lacks a portion of them. The sample carries approximately 75,000 clones, approximately 85% recorded once. Sequencing was carried out using peripheral blood. This receptor was obtained from a man older than 75 with acute or convalescent COVID-19.

CDR3 nucleotides: TGTGCCAGCAGCCCGAATGGGGGGAGTATGGAAGCTTTCTTT. This gives the protein CASSPNGGSMEAFF. V is TRBV7-2 and J is TRBJ1-1, with D possibly TRBD1 on 5 matching bases. V was clipped by 5 bases and J by 8 bases, with 18 bases between them. The germline CDR1 and CDR2 sequences are SGHTA and FQGNSA. The CDR3 runs to 14 residues. The full variable domain, its missing parts supplied by reference TRBV7-2 and TRBJ1-1, is GAGVSQSPSNKVTEKGKDVELRCDPISGHTALYWYRQSLGQGLEFLIYFQGNSAPDKSGLPSDRFSAERTGGSVSTLTIQRTQQEDSAVYLCASSPNGGSMEAFFGQGTRLTVV.